Reported below is one TCR beta chain. This entry is derived from a study of blood T cell repertoires in COVID-19. Across the whole study: Donors in the United States, Italy and Spain gave samples during acute or convalescent COVID-19. Nucleic acid was either cDNA or gDNA, and it came from T cells, B-cell-depleted T cells, or PBMCs.

In the original processing: By means of reference gene primer amplification, nucleated cell counts were estimated. Profiling relied on immunoSEQ multiplex PCR, and the TCRdb table lists in-frame clones only, not all of them. That table supplies the V and J calls and clone size; D and trimming were determined from the DNA. This sample has a few hundred thousand clones, with roughly 82% found just once. The CDR3 sequence is 16 residues long. Per germline, CDR1 LGHNA and CDR2 YNFKEQ. V shed 4 bases and J 7 bases; nucleotides not matched to a gene: 13. Source material: peripheral blood. The V gene is TRBV4-2, the J gene TRBJ2-3; 8 nucleotides agree with TRBD2. The sequence came from a human donor in a cohort sampled during active COVID-19. The CDR3 protein is CASSRRGVPGEHTQYF. The CDR3, as DNA: TGTGCCAGCAGCCGGCGGGGGGTACCAGGGGAGCATACGCAGTATTTT.